This TCR beta chain was captured in a study of T cell responses to AZD1222 COVID-19 vaccine. Study-level results: An increase in Spike-specific TCR breadth and depth was observed after two AZD1222 doses. Unmutated variant regions are reportedly the target of nearly half of TCRs that are spike-specific.

The assay was immunoSEQ multiplex PCR, and TCRdb's table has in-frame clones only and misses some. The sample yields 150,000 to 200,000 clones, roughly nine tenths seen once. On this clone itself: Antigen unknown.

The specimen comprised peripheral blood, sampled 28 days after the second AZD1222 dose. This clonotype was obtained from an adult who received the AZD1222 COVID-19 vaccine.

In nucleotides, the CDR3 is TGCGCCAGCAGCTTGGCCTCGGGCATTGCAGAGACCCAGTACTTC. Protein sequence: CASSLASGIAETQYF. The chain carries TRBV5-1 and TRBJ2-5; D not certain. CDR1 is SGHRS, CDR2 YFSETQ, per germline. The germline V and J ends were trimmed by 0 bases and 4 bases, with 13 bases remaining between them. The CDR3 spans 15 residues.